These T cell receptor beta chains were read from a single sample in a study of Graves' ophthalmopathy and Graves' hyperthyroidism. MiXCR, run by TCRdb on the multiplex PCR reads, gives a single entry per CDR3 protein. The sample contains about 1.2 million distinct CDR3 sequences, about two fifths of which appear only once. The specimen was peripheral blood or thyroid tissue (not recorded which). The receptor source for this set is an adult man with Graves' hyperthyroidism. CDR3s leave out the opening cysteine and the closing phenylalanine or tryptophan. The order of the fields is CDR3 protein, V gene, J gene.

cdr3_aa: ASSPGEYTGTGLS
v_call: TRBV19
j_call: TRBJ2-6

cdr3_aa: ASSPGGRAGELF
v_call: TRBV7-3
j_call: TRBJ2-2

cdr3_aa: SARATGQGIYEQY
v_call: TRBV20-1
j_call: TRBJ2-7

cdr3_aa: ASSQDGTANTEAF
v_call: TRBV5-5
j_call: TRBJ1-1

cdr3_aa: ASSQTRGGGTEAF
v_call: TRBV6-2/TRBV6-3
j_call: TRBJ1-1

cdr3_aa: AISEPGRTEAF
v_call: TRBV10-3
j_call: TRBJ1-1

cdr3_aa: ASSPLRTGPTEAF
v_call: TRBV7-8
j_call: TRBJ1-1

cdr3_aa: ASSVVRDLGELF
v_call: TRBV9
j_call: TRBJ2-2

cdr3_aa: ASSLRHSSPGLMSEQY
v_call: TRBV7-2
j_call: TRBJ2-7

cdr3_aa: ASSDNMGVGELF
v_call: TRBV10-2
j_call: TRBJ2-2

cdr3_aa: SVVQGAPG
v_call: TRBV29-1
j_call: TRBJ1-3

cdr3_aa: AISPTDTNTEAF
v_call: TRBV10-3
j_call: TRBJ1-1

cdr3_aa: ASSPWDRNSPLH
v_call: TRBV6-5
j_call: TRBJ1-6

cdr3_aa: ASGTGTDLYEQY
v_call: TRBV2
j_call: TRBJ2-7

cdr3_aa: ASSLTVGFRRTGELF
v_call: TRBV11-2
j_call: TRBJ2-2

cdr3_aa: ASSLGAHGTGELF
v_call: TRBV5-1
j_call: TRBJ2-2

cdr3_aa: SSRDRLYNSPLH
v_call: TRBV29-1
j_call: TRBJ1-6

cdr3_aa: ASSSPGQGHSPLH
v_call: TRBV5-4
j_call: TRBJ1-6

cdr3_aa: SVDGQGNTEAF
v_call: TRBV29-1
j_call: TRBJ1-1

cdr3_aa: ASSYSGGDRETQY
v_call: TRBV10-3
j_call: TRBJ2-5

cdr3_aa: ACGLAQETQY
v_call: TRBV10-3
j_call: TRBJ2-5

cdr3_aa: ASSYAASRDSQANYGYT
v_call: TRBV6-5
j_call: TRBJ1-2

cdr3_aa: ASSRPGLTQ
v_call: TRBV12-3/TRBV12-4
j_call: TRBJ2-7

cdr3_aa: ATSRGGTPRTEAF
v_call: TRBV15
j_call: TRBJ1-1

cdr3_aa: ASSSAGTSGRNEQF
v_call: TRBV25-1
j_call: TRBJ2-1

cdr3_aa: ASSWSTYEQY
v_call: TRBV30
j_call: TRBJ2-7

cdr3_aa: ASSITSGVFYEQC
v_call: TRBV5-5
j_call: TRBJ2-7

cdr3_aa: ASSSDTSAGSEQY
v_call: TRBV9
j_call: TRBJ2-7

cdr3_aa: SALGRGSQPQH
v_call: TRBV20-1
j_call: TRBJ1-5

cdr3_aa: SAGHNEQF
v_call: TRBV20-1
j_call: TRBJ2-1

cdr3_aa: ASSLADGLAGEYEQY
v_call: TRBV7-6
j_call: TRBJ2-7

cdr3_aa: ASREGQGAGYT
v_call: TRBV7-7
j_call: TRBJ1-2

cdr3_aa: ASSDSGSNNEQF
v_call: TRBV2
j_call: TRBJ2-1